The clone carrying this T cell receptor beta chain was observed many times. This sample was taken from a study of blood T cell repertoires in COVID-19. Turning to the study itself: Specimens from acute and convalescent COVID-19 originated in the United States, Italy and Spain.

Germline assignment: CDR1 MGHRA and CDR2 YSYEKL. Trimming at V came to 0 bases and at J to 7 bases, leaving 8 bases not matched to a gene. The CDR3 is 17 residues long. Original methodology: Scientists estimated how many nucleated cells there were by amplifying reference gene primers. The repertoire was sequenced with immunoSEQ multiplex PCR; TCRdb's copy has only in-frame clones and lacks some. That table furnishes V, J and clone size, whereas the DNA furnished D and trimming. The profile shows 210,000 or so clones, roughly 80% of them singletons. The chain employs TRBV4-1 and TRBJ2-3; 12 nucleotides agree with TRBD2. The sequence derives from a woman over 75 with acute or convalescent COVID-19. Input material: peripheral blood. The CDR3 DNA is TGCGCCAGCAGCCAAGAACGAACTAGCGGGGGGATCCATACGCAGTATTTT. As protein: CASSQERTSGGIHTQYF.